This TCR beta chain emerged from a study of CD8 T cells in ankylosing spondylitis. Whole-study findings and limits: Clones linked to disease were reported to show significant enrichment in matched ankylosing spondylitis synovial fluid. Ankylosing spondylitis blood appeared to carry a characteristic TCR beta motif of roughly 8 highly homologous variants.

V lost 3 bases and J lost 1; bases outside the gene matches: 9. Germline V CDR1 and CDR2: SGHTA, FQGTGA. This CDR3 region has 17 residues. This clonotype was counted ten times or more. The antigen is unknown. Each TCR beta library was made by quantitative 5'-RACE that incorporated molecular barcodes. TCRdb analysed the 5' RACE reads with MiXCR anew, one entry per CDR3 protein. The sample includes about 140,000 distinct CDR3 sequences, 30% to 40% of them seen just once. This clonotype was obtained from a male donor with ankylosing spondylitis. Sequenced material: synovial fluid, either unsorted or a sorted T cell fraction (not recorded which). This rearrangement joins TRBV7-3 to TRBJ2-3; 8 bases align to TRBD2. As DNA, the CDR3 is TGTGCCAGCAGCTTTTCCGGGGGGGACGAAGGCACAGATACGCAGTATTTT. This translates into CASSFSGGDEGTDTQYF.